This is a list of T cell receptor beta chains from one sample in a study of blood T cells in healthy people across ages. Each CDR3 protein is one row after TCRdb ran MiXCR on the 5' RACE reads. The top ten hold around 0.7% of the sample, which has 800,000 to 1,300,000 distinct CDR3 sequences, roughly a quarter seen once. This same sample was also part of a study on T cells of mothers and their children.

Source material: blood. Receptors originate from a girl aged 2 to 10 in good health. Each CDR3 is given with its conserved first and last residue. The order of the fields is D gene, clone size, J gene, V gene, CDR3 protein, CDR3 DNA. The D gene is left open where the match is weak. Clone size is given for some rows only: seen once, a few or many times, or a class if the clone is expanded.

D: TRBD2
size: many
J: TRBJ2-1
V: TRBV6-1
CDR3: CASRWTSGGYNEQFF
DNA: TGTGCCAGCAGGTGGACTAGCGGGGGGTACAATGAGCAGTTCTTC

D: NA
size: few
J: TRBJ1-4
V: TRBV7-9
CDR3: CASSPKREEKLFF
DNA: TGTGCCAGCAGCCCGAAACGGGAAGAAAAACTGTTTTTT

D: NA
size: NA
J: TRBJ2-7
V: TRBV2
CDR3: CASNTIQGVEQYF
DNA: TGTGCCAGCAACACAATTCAGGGAGTCGAGCAGTACTTC

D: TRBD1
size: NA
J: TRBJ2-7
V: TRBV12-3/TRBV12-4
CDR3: CASSAHRGLREQYF
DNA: TGTGCCAGCAGTGCCCACAGGGGCCTGAGGGAGCAGTACTTC

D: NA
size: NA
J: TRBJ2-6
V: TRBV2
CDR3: CASRIGRNSGANVLTF
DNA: TGTGCCAGCAGGATAGGACGGAACTCTGGGGCCAACGTCCTGACTTTC

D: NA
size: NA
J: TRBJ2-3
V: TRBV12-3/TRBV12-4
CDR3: CASSFGRGYTDTQYF
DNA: TGTGCCAGCAGTTTTGGACGGGGATACACAGATACGCAGTATTTT

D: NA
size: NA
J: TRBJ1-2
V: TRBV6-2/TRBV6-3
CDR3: CASGRYDLRDYGYTF
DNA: TGTGCCAGCGGGAGATATGACCTTAGGGACTATGGCTACACCTTC

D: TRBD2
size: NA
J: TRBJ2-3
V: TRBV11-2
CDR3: CASSVRRGDYGTDTQYF
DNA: TGTGCCAGCAGCGTTCGGCGGGGGGATTACGGCACAGATACGCAGTATTTT

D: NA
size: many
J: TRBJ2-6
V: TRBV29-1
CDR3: CSVLTSGANVLTF
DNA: TGCAGCGTTTTAACATCTGGGGCCAACGTCCTGACTTTC

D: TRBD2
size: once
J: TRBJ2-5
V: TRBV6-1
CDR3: CASSTSRGLAEQETQYF
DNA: TGTGCCAGCAGTACCAGCCGGGGACTAGCGGAGCAAGAGACCCAGTACTTC

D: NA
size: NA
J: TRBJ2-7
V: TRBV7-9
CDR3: CASSLEGSFSEQYF
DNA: TGTGCCAGCAGCTTAGAGGGTTCGTTCTCCGAGCAGTACTTC

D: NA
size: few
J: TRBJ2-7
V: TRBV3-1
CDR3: CASSRGVEQYF
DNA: TGTGCCAGCAGCCGAGGTGTTGAGCAGTACTTC

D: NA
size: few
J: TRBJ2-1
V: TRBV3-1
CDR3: CASRRADHNEQFF
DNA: TGTGCCAGCCGGAGGGCGGATCACAATGAGCAGTTCTTC

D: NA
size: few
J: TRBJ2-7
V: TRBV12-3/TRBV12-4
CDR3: CASSGGWYEQYF
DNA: TGTGCCAGCAGCGGAGGGTGGTACGAGCAGTACTTC

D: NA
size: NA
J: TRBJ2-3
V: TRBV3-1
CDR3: CASSPLGLGTGDTQYF
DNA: TGTGCCAGCAGCCCCCTCGGATTGGGTACGGGTGATACGCAGTATTTT

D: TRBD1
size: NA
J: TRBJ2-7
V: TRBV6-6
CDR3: CASRINPGTGDHEQYF
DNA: TGTGCCAGCAGGATCAACCCCGGGACAGGGGACCACGAGCAGTACTTC

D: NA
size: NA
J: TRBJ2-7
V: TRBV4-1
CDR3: CASSQALGTSGGEQYF
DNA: TGCGCCAGCAGCCAAGCGTTGGGGACTTCTGGAGGGGAGCAGTACTTC

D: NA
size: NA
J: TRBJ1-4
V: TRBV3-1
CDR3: CASSPWDQQEGLFF
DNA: TGTGCCAGCAGCCCTTGGGACCAGCAGGAGGGACTGTTTTTT

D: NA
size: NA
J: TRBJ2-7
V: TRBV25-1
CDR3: CASRSLAYEQYF
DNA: TGTGCCAGCCGTTCCTTGGCCTACGAGCAGTACTTC

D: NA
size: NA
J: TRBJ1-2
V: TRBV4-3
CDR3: CASSYGENDGYTF
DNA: TGCGCCAGCAGCTACGGGGAGAACGATGGCTACACCTTC

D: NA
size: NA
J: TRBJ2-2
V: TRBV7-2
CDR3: CASSTSRPGELFF
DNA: TGTGCCAGCAGCACCTCCCGGCCCGGGGAGCTGTTTTTT

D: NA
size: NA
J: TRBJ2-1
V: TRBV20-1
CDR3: CSARSAEIEQFF
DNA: TGCAGTGCTAGGTCGGCAGAAATTGAGCAGTTCTTC

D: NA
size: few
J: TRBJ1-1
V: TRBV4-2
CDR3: CASSQDRGPDTEAFF
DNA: TGTGCCAGCAGCCAAGATAGGGGACCGGACACTGAAGCTTTCTTT

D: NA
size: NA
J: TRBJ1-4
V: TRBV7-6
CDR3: CASSLSGSEKLFF
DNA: TGTGCCAGCAGCTTAAGCGGAAGTGAAAAACTGTTTTTT

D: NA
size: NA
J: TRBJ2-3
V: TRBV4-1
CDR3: CASSHGTYTDTQYF
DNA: TGCGCCAGCAGCCATGGGACTTACACAGATACGCAGTATTTT

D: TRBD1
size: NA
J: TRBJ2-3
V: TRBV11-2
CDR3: CASSSDRTYTDTQYF
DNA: TGTGCCAGCAGCTCGGACAGGACCTACACAGATACGCAGTATTTT

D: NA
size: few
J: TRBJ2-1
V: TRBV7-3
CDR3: CASSLLGSSYNEQFF
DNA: TGTGCCAGCAGCTTACTGGGCAGCTCCTACAATGAGCAGTTCTTC

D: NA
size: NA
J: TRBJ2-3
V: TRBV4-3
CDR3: CASSQDIGVSTDTQYF
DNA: TGCGCCAGCAGCCAAGATATCGGGGTTAGCACAGATACGCAGTATTTT

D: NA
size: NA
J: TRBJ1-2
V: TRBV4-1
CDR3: CASSQSAHFRQFNYGYTF
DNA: TGCGCCAGCAGCCAATCGGCTCATTTCAGACAGTTTAACTATGGCTACACCTTC

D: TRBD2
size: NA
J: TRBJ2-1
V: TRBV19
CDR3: CASSLPGLAGGPATHNEQFF
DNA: TGTGCCAGTAGTCTTCCGGGACTAGCGGGAGGGCCGGCGACTCACAATGAGCAGTTCTTC

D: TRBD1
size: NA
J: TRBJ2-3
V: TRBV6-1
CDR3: CASTRDSITDTQYF
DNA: TGTGCCAGCACCCGGGACAGTATAACAGATACGCAGTATTTT

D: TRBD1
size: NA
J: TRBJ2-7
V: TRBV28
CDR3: CASSLTGQGNYEQYF
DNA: TGTGCCAGCAGTTTAACCGGACAGGGAAACTACGAGCAGTACTTC

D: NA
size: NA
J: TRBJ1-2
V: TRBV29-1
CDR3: CSAPLRAGANYGYTF
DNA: TGCAGCGCTCCCCTCCGGGCAGGGGCTAACTATGGCTACACCTTC

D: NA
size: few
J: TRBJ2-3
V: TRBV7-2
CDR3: CASSSGGLRPDSQYF
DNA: TGTGCCAGCAGCTCTGGGGGGCTCCGGCCAGATTCGCAGTATTTT

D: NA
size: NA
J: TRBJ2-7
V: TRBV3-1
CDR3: CASSPGPQLEQYF
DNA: TGTGCCAGCAGCCCGGGTCCTCAGTTGGAGCAGTACTTC

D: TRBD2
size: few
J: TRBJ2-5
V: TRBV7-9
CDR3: CASSSAGKGETQYF
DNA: TGTGCCAGCAGCTCAGCGGGGAAAGGAGAGACCCAGTACTTC

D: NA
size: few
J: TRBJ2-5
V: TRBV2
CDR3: CASSETRAQAETQYF
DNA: TGTGCCAGCAGTGAGACCCGCGCACAAGCGGAGACCCAGTACTTC

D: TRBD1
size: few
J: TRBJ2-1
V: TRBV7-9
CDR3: CASSFPITSTGEQFF
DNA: TGTGCCAGCAGCTTCCCAATAACCTCGACAGGGGAGCAGTTCTTC